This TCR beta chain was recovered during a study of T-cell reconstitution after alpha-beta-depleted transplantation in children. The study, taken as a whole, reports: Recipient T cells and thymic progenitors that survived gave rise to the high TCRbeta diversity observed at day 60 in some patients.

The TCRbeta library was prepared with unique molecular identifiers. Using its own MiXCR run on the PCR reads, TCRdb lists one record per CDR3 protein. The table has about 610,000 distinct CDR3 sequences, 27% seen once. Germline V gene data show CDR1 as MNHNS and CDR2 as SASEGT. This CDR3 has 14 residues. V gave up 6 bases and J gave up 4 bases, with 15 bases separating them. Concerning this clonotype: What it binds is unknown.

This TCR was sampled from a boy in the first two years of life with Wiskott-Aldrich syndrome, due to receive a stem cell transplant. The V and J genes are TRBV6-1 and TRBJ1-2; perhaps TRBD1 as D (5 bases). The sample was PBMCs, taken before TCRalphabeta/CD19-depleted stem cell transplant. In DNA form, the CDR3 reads TGTGCCAGCAGAGAAAGTGGGGCCGCCTATGGCTACACCTTC. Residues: CASRESGAAYGYTF.